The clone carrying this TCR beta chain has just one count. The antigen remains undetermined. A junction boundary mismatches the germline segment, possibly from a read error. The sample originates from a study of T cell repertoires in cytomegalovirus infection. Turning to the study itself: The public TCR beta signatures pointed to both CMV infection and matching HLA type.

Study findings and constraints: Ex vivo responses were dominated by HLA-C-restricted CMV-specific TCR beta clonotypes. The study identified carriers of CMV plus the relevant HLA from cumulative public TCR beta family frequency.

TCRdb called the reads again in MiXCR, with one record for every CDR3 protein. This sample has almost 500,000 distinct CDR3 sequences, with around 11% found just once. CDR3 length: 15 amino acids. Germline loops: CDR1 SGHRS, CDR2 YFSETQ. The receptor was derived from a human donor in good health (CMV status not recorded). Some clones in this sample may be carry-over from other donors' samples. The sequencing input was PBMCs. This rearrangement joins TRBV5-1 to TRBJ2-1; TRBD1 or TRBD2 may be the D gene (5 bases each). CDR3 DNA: TGCGCCAGCAGCCCCCCCGGGGCTGGAGACAATGAGCAGTCCTTC. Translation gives CASSPPGAGDNEQSF.